The 19 T cell receptor beta chains below were found in one sample sequenced in a study of CD8 T cells in ankylosing spondylitis. From the 5' RACE reads, TCRdb called clonotypes with MiXCR, one entry per CDR3 protein. The sample includes fewer than 250,000 distinct CDR3 sequences, roughly 10% seen only once; the top ten take 2.6%. The sample comprised blood, either unsorted or a sorted T cell fraction (not recorded which). Receptor source: a male donor with ankylosing spondylitis or in good health (not recorded which).

This clonotype was detected ten times or more. J is TRBJ2-2 and V is TRBV12-3 or TRBV12-4, with 10 nucleotides matching TRBD1. The trim removed 5 bases at V and 4 bases at J, leaving 4 bases unmatched. CDR3 length: 15 amino acids. The CDR3 region has the DNA TGTGCCAGCAGTCCACGGACAGGGGGCACCGGGGAGCTGTTTTTT. It specifies CASSPRTGGTGELFF.

At least ten counts were recorded for this clonotype. The chain couples TRBV5-1 to TRBJ2-3, with D perhaps matching TRBD1 (6 bases). In germline, CDR1 is SGHRS, CDR2 YFSETQ. V shed 7 bases and J shed 0 bases, with 12 bases lying between them. There are 14 residues in the CDR3. CDR3 amino acids: CASSGAPSTDTQYF. The CDR3 DNA reads as TGCGCCAGCTCAGGGGCGCCTAGCACAGATACGCAGTATTTT.

The rearrangement links TRBV5-1 to TRBJ2-1, with D uncertain. This CDR3 has 12 residues. Germline CDR1 and CDR2: SGHRS and YFSETQ. V was pared by 0 bases and J by 7 bases, with 5 bases between. Here the CDR3 DNA reads TGCGCCAGCAGCTTGGCCCAGAATGAGCAGTTCTTC. Protein: CASSLAQNEQFF.

In its sample, this clonotype was seen a few times. The rearrangement uses TRBV27 and TRBJ1-5; maybe TRBD1 (6 bases). Germline CDR1 MNHEY, CDR2 SMNVEV (reference sequence). The CDR3 covers 15 residues. Trimming stripped 0 bases from V and 3 bases from J, with 9 bases between. The CDR3 nucleotides are TGTGCCAGCAGTTTATCCGGACAGAACAATCAGCCCCAGCATTTT. Encoded protein: CASSLSGQNNQPQHF.

This clonotype was recorded many times. The chain employs TRBV29-1 and TRBJ2-3; 8 positions agree with TRBD1. This CDR3 contains 13 residues. The germline V gene encodes CDR1 SQVTM and CDR2 ANQGSEA. V lost 3 bases and J lost 4; bases outside the gene matches: 3. CDR3 nucleotide sequence: TGCAGCGTTGATGTACAGGGGGCAGATACGCAGTATTTT. Translation gives CSVDVQGADTQYF.

This clonotype has only a few counts. The V and J genes are TRBV27 and TRBJ2-1, with 8 nucleotides matching TRBD2. Germline loops: CDR1 MNHEY, CDR2 SMNVEV (reference sequence). Unmatched junction bases numbered 10, after V lost 6 bases and J lost 3 bases. The CDR3 spans 16 residues. The CDR3 protein is CASSPTTSGIYNEQFF. The CDR3, as DNA: TGTGCCAGCAGCCCCACCACTAGCGGCATCTACAATGAGCAGTTCTTC.

This clonotype was counted ten times or more. The rearrangement uses TRBV11-2 and TRBJ2-3, with D unclear. This CDR3 spans 14 amino acids. Germline values: CDR1 SGHAT, CDR2 FQNNGV. V was clipped by 1 base and J by 2 bases, with 7 bases between them. The CDR3 DNA follows: TGTGCCAGCAGCTTAGTGCCATTCACAGATACGCAGTATTTT. Protein sequence: CASSLVPFTDTQYF. The variable domain in full, with the rest retrieved from reference TRBV11-2 and TRBJ2-3, is EAGVAQSPRYKIIEKRQSVAFWCNPISGHATLYWYQQILGQGPKLLIQFQNNGVVDDSQLPKDRFSAERLKGVDSTLKIQPAKLEDSAVYLCASSLVPFTDTQYFGPGTRLTVL.

For this clonotype: With a much larger clone just one base away, this may be a read error. This chain uses TRBV10-3 with TRBJ1-1; no definite D call. The ends were cut back, 6 bases at V and 4 bases at J, with 9 bases in the middle. The germline V gene has CDR1 ENHRY and CDR2 SYGVKD. The CDR3 has 12 residues. CDR3 DNA: TGTGCCATCAGGGTGTCTAGCACTGAAGCTTTCTTT. Amino acid sequence: CAIRVSSTEAFF.

There are many counts of this clonotype. The rearrangement joins TRBV5-1 to TRBJ2-1, with 8 bases that match TRBD1. The germline V gene encodes CDR1 SGHRS and CDR2 YFSETQ. There are 15 residues in the CDR3. The V segment lost 3 bases and the J segment 5 bases; nucleotides outside the gene matches: 7. The CDR3 region has the DNA TGCGCCAGCAGCTCCCAGGGGGCCCCCGACAATGAGCAGTTCTTC. It specifies CASSSQGAPDNEQFF.

This clonotype has a handful of counts. The chain joins TRBV7-9 to TRBJ2-7; the D gene is possibly TRBD2 (5 bases). Trimming stripped 5 bases from V and 3 bases from J, with 17 bases between. The CDR3 extends over 15 amino acids. Germline assignment: CDR1 SEHNR and CDR2 FQNEAQ (reference sequence). CDR3 DNA: TGTGCCAGCAGCAAGGGCCCCGGACTGATCTACGAGCAGTACTTC. It is translated as CASSKGPGLIYEQYF.

This clonotype has at least ten counts. The V call is TRBV10-3, the J call TRBJ2-2, with 12 bases aligning to TRBD2. V was pared by 4 bases and J by 4 bases, with 1 base of the junction left unmatched. Germline lookup yields CDR1 ENHRY and CDR2 SYGVKD. This CDR3 has 15 residues. The CDR3 is CAISGTSGTTGELFF. In DNA, the CDR3 is TGTGCCATCAGTGGGACTAGCGGGACCACCGGGGAGCTGTTTTTT.

This clonotype was picked up many times. The V call is TRBV14, the J call TRBJ1-3; TRBD1 matches 9 bases. Trimming cost V 3 bases and J 4 bases; bases outside gene matches: 4. Per the germline V gene, CDR1 is SGHDN and CDR2 is FVKESK. This CDR3 contains 15 residues. In DNA form, the CDR3 reads TGTGCCAGCAGCCAGCCCGGGACAGGGGGAAACACCATATATTTT. This gives the protein CASSQPGTGGNTIYF.

This clonotype was seen at least ten times. J is TRBJ1-2 and V is TRBV12-3 or TRBV12-4; D unresolved. V gave up 3 bases and J gave up 4 bases, with 12 bases separating them. The CDR3 is 14 amino acids. Written as DNA, the CDR3 is TGTGCCAGCAGTTTTAACAGAGTCCTCTATGGCTACACCTTC. It codes for CASSFNRVLYGYTF.

This clonotype was detected ten times or more. The chain joins TRBV12-3 or TRBV12-4 to TRBJ2-3; D uncertain. There are 15 residues in the CDR3. The V end was cut by 7 bases, the J end by 4 bases, with 18 bases between. The CDR3 nucleotides are TGTGCCAGCACGTCCAACATCCCGGTCTCAGATACGCAGTATTTT. It codes for CASTSNIPVSDTQYF.

This clonotype was counted many times. The V gene is TRBV5-5, the J gene TRBJ1-3, with unresolved D. CDR1 and CDR2 from the germline V gene are SGHKS and YYEKEE (reference sequence). The CDR3 consists of 16 residues. V was shortened by 3 bases and J by 4 bases, with 17 bases between the two germline ends. Here the CDR3 DNA reads TGTGCCAGCAGCTATAACAAGGACGGGTTGGGAAACACCATATATTTT. Its protein is CASSYNKDGLGNTIYF.

This clonotype was seen many times. Compared with germline, one end of the junction differs, possibly owing to a read error. This chain links TRBV30 with TRBJ1-5; no clear D. CDR1 and CDR2 from the germline V gene are GTSNPN and SVGIG (reference sequence). CDR3 length: 14 amino acids. The CDR3 protein is CAWSVSLSSQPQHF. CDR3 nucleotides: TGTGCCTGGAGTGTATCTCTGAGCAGTCAGCCCCAGCATTTT.

This clonotype has at least ten counts. This sequence joins TRBV2 and TRBJ2-1; tentatively, D is TRBD1 (6 bases). Germline assignment: CDR1 SNHLY and CDR2 FYNNEI. The V end was cut by 9 bases, the J end by 0 bases, with 18 bases between. CDR3 length equals 16 residues. CDR3: CASTEGGGSSYNEQFF. CDR3 nucleotides: TGTGCCAGTACCGAAGGGGGTGGAAGCTCCTACAATGAGCAGTTCTTC.

This clonotype was observed at least ten times. This chain's CDR3 is CASSPGTSGRASQFF. DNA of the CDR3: TGTGCCAGCAGCCCAGGGACTAGCGGGAGGGCCTCCCAGTTCTTC. The rearrangement uses TRBV27 and TRBJ2-1, with 16 bases lining up with TRBD2. The CDR3 is made up of 15 amino acids. Germline V gives CDR1 MNHEY, CDR2 SMNVEV (reference sequence). V shed 6 bases and J 13 bases; nucleotides not matched to a gene: 9.

The table lists this clonotype with many counts. CDR3 sequence reads: CASRRGPENTEAFF. CDR3 nucleotides: TGCGCCAGCAGACGGGGGCCCGAGAACACTGAAGCTTTCTTT. The chain joins TRBV5-1 to TRBJ1-1, with D possibly matching TRBD1 (6 bases). Trimming took off 5 bases at V and 1 base at J, with 12 bases between the two ends. The CDR3 consists of 14 residues. The germline CDR1 and CDR2 sequences are SGHRS and YFSETQ.